A single sample gave rise to the 10 T cell receptor beta chains below, sequenced in a study of cytomegalovirus exposure and HLA in healthy donors. 13 Jbeta primers and 60 Vbeta primers were used for the PCR. Here immunoSEQ multiplex PCR was the method, and the copy in TCRdb shows in-frame clones only, minus some. Of about 90,000 clones listed, roughly 58% are singletons. The sequenced sample consisted of PBMCs. The receptors come from a woman in her twenties or thirties in good health and CMV-seropositive.

A few counts support this clone. The chain employs TRBV4-1 and TRBJ2-7; 12 nucleotides match TRBD2. Per germline, CDR1 MGHRA and CDR2 YSYEKL. The length of the CDR3 is 15 residues. With V trimmed by 4 bases and J by 2 bases, 3 bases remained unmatched. The CDR3 DNA is TGCGCCAGCAGCCCCCGACTAGCGGGGGCCTACGAGCAGTACTTC. It encodes CASSPRLAGAYEQYF.

This clone appeared many times. The chain couples TRBV7-2 to TRBJ2-1; D is uncertain. Germline-derived CDR1 and CDR2 are SGHTA and FQGNSA. The CDR3 length is 15 residues. V was clipped by 5 bases and J by 0 bases, with 11 bases between them. In DNA form, the CDR3 reads TGTGCCAGCAGCCCCGACATTTCCTCCTACAATGAGCAGTTCTTC. This encodes CASSPDISSYNEQFF. The complete variable domain, with remaining parts taken from reference TRBV7-2 and TRBJ2-1, reads GAGVSQSPSNKVTEKGKDVELRCDPISGHTALYWYRQSLGQGLEFLIYFQGNSAPDKSGLPSDRFSAERTGGSVSTLTIQRTQQEDSAVYLCASSPDISSYNEQFFGPGTRLTVL.

V gene TRBV11-2 combines with J gene TRBJ2-3; D is possibly TRBD2 (6 bases). Germline values: CDR1 SGHAT, CDR2 FQNNGV. Trimming shortened V by 4 bases and J by 2 bases, and 16 bases separated the two germline ends. CDR3 length equals 16 residues. The CDR3 sequence is CASSSQAGSFTDTQYF. CDR3 sequence (DNA): TGTGCCAGCAGCTCACAGGCGGGATCTTTCACAGATACGCAGTATTTT.

The J gene is TRBJ1-5, the V gene TRBV27; 7 bases match TRBD1. The germline CDR1 and CDR2 sequences are MNHEY and SMNVEV (reference sequence). V shed 5 bases and J 5 bases; nucleotides not matched to a gene: 6. The CDR3 spans 14 residues. The CDR3 here is CASSPDRVYQPQHF. In DNA form, the CDR3 reads TGTGCCAGCAGTCCTGACAGGGTATATCAGCCCCAGCATTTT.

This clone was detected only a few times. V usage is TRBV5-1 and J usage is TRBJ1-1; no reliable D call. Germline values: CDR1 SGHRS, CDR2 YFSETQ. The CDR3 has 14 residues. The V gene lost 4 bases and the J gene lost 1 base, with 11 bases spanning the gap. The CDR3 spells CASSQGGQNTEAFF. CDR3 DNA sequence: TGCGCCAGCAGCCAAGGAGGCCAGAACACTGAAGCTTTCTTT.

This sequence joins TRBV11-2 and TRBJ1-6, with 7 bases that match TRBD1. This CDR3 has 16 amino acids. Germline V gene data show CDR1 as SGHAT and CDR2 as FQNNGV. V dropped 5 bases and J dropped 9; count of bases not matched to a gene: 13. The CDR3 DNA is TGTGCCAGCAGCAACCCTCGACAGGGACCCACTTCACCCCTCCACTTT. Translating gives CASSNPRQGPTSPLHF.

Details on this clone: One end of the junction varies from germline; a read error may be responsible. The J gene is TRBJ2-5, the V gene TRBV7-9; maybe TRBD1 (6 bases). Germline CDR1 SEHNR, CDR2 FQNEAQ (reference sequence). The CDR3 sequence is 14 residues long. The CDR3 region is CSSSSQGVSETQYF. The CDR3 DNA is TGTTCCAGCAGCTCACAGGGAGTGTCGGAGACCCAGTACTTC.

V gene TRBV7-8 combines with J gene TRBJ2-2, with D possibly TRBD2 on 5 matching bases. CDR3 size: 14 residues. Deletions cut 2 bases from V and 3 bases from J, with 7 bases between. CDR1 is SGHVS, CDR2 FQNEAQ, per germline. CDR3 residues: CASSLTRDTGELFF. The CDR3 DNA follows: TGTGCCAGCAGCTTAACGCGGGACACCGGGGAGCTGTTTTTT.

This clone was counted a single time. The chain combines TRBV6-1 with TRBJ2-4; TRBD2 might be the D (6 bases). CDR3 size: 14 residues. Germline V gene sequence: CDR1 MNHNS, CDR2 SASEGT. V shed 1 base and J shed 6 bases, with 10 bases lying between them. CDR3 nucleotides: TGTGCCAGCAGTGAAGGGCAGGGAGGAAACATTCAGTACTTC. Translation gives CASSEGQGGNIQYF.

About this clone: At one end, the junction sequence differs from germline, possibly due to a read error. The chain uses TRBV18 and TRBJ1-1; 9 bases line up with TRBD1. This CDR3 region has 17 residues. Per germline, CDR1 KGHSH and CDR2 LQKENI. In nucleotides, the CDR3 is TGTGCCAGCTCTCCACGGACAGGGGTGGGGGAAATAACTGAAGCTTTCTTT. As protein: CASSPRTGVGEITEAFF.